The clone carrying this TCR beta chain was seen a few times. Germline CDR1 and CDR2: SNHLY and FYNNEI. The CDR3 is made up of 16 amino acids. The trim removed 7 bases at V and 8 bases at J, leaving 16 bases unmatched. This entry is derived from a study of blood T cell repertoires in COVID-19. Overall study: The origin of the acute and convalescent COVID-19 samples was the United States, Italy and Spain. Sample material is recorded as cDNA or gDNA derived from T cells, B-cell-depleted T cells, or PBMCs.

Authors' processing steps: Counts of nucleated cells, estimated from reference gene primer amplification, were obtained. Produced via immunoSEQ multiplex PCR; TCRdb's table is partial and in-frame only. From that table come the V and J calls and clone size; the DNA was used to work out D and trimming. Altogether 90,000 to 100,000 clones are present, roughly 84% being singletons, with the ten largest covering less than 2%. The sample taken for sequencing was peripheral blood. The V and J genes are TRBV2 and TRBJ1-1; TRBD1 aligns across 10 bases. The receptor's source is a man in his 70s with active or convalescent COVID-19. The CDR3 DNA is TGTGCCAGCATGGGGACAGGGGAAAGGGCCCGCCCGGAAGCTTTCTTT. It encodes CASMGTGERARPEAFF.